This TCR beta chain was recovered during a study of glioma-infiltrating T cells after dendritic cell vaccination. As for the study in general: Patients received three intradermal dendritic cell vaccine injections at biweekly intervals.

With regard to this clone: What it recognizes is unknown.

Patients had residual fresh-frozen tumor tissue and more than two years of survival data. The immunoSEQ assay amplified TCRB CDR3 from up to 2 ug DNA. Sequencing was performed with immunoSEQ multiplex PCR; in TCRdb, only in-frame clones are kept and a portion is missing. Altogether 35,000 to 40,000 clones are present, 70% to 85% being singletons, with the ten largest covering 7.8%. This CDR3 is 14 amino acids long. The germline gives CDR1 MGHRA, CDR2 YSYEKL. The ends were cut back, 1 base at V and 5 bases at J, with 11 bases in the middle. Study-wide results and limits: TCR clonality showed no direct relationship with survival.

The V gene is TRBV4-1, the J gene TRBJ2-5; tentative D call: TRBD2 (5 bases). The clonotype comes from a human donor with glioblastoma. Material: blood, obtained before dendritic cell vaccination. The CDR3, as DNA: TGCGCCAGCAGCCAAGGGATCTGGAGGGAGACCCAGTACTTC. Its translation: CASSQGIWRETQYF.